The next 29 T cell receptor beta chains were all read from a single sample in a study of cytomegalovirus exposure and HLA in healthy donors. Measured with immunoSEQ multiplex PCR; TCRdb has only the in-frame clones, and not every one. The sample gives about 280,000 clones, 80% to 90% of which show up once; 1% is in the top ten. Sequenced input: PBMCs. These receptors all come from a woman in her late teens or twenties in good health and CMV-seronegative.

V gene TRBV5-1 combines with J gene TRBJ2-5; TRBD2 matches at 9 bases. The J segment lost 4 bases and the V segment lost 4 bases, leaving 14 bases of the junction unmatched. Looked up from germline, CDR1 is SGHRS and CDR2 is YFSETQ. The CDR3 length is 17 residues. The CDR3 sequence is CASSPLVAGGLGETQYF. The CDR3 region has the DNA TGCGCCAGCAGCCCCCTGGTGGCGGGGGGGCTTGGAGAGACCCAGTACTTC.

In its sample, this clone was seen a few times. The junction departs from the called germline gene at one end, perhaps through a read error. CDR3 DNA: TGTGCCCTCAGACAGGGCTTGGACTATGGCTACACCTTC. Protein: CALRQGLDYGYTF. V and J are TRBV10-3 and TRBJ1-2, with 7 bases aligning to TRBD1. There are 13 residues in the CDR3. Germline V gene sequence: CDR1 ENHRY, CDR2 SYGVKD.

The CDR3: CASSPTSVGDNEQFF. In DNA, the CDR3 is TGTGCCAGCAGCCCCACTAGCGTAGGCGACAATGAGCAGTTCTTC. V and J are TRBV27 and TRBJ2-1; TRBD2 matches at 7 bases. V gave up 6 bases and J gave up 5 bases; unmatched junction bases: 10. The CDR3 contains 15 residues. Germline CDR1 reads MNHEY; CDR2 reads SMNVEV (reference sequence).

This CDR3 reads CASSSRRGGPGSNQPQHF. Here the CDR3 DNA reads TGTGCCAGCAGTTCAAGGCGAGGGGGTCCGGGTAGCAATCAGCCCCAGCATTTT. The chain employs TRBV2 and TRBJ1-5; D may be TRBD1 (6 bases). CDR1 and CDR2 from the germline V gene are SNHLY and FYNNEI. V was shortened by 5 bases and J by 0 bases, with 20 bases between the two germline ends. The CDR3 is 18 residues long.

The CDR3 DNA is TGTGCCAGCAGCGTAGACGACAGGGGGGAGCTGTTTTTT. Translation gives CASSVDDRGELFF. V is TRBV9 and J is TRBJ2-2; maybe TRBD1 (6 bases). CDR1 is SGDLS, CDR2 YYNGEE, per germline. V shed 0 bases and J shed 8 bases, with 8 bases lying between them. This CDR3 is built from 13 residues. Full variable domain (missing parts from reference TRBV9 and TRBJ2-2): DSGVTQTPKHLITATGQRVTLRCSPRSGDLSVYWYQQSLDQGLQFLIQYYNGEERAKGNILERFSAQQFPDLHSELNLSSLELGDSALYFCASSVDDRGELFFGEGSRLTVL.

The chain uses TRBV10-1 and TRBJ2-5; the D is unclear. V was shortened by 4 bases and J by 1 base, with 13 bases between the two germline ends. Per the germline V gene, CDR1 is WNHNN and CDR2 is SYGVQD (reference sequence). The CDR3 has 15 residues. The CDR3 DNA follows: TGCGCCAGCAGTGTTCACACCCTGGCCCAAGAGACCCAGTACTTC. This sequence encodes CASSVHTLAQETQYF.

The rearrangement links TRBV9 to TRBJ2-7; 7 positions agree with TRBD2. The CDR3 runs to 13 residues. V lost 9 bases and J lost 2; bases outside the gene matches: 8. Germline CDR1 SGDLS, CDR2 YYNGEE. The CDR3 bases are TGTGCCACCGAAGCGGGATGGCCCTACGAGCAGTACTTC. Residues: CATEAGWPYEQYF.

The J gene is TRBJ2-7, the V gene TRBV5-1; D not resolved. Germline V gene data show CDR1 as SGHRS and CDR2 as YFSETQ. V lost 1 base to trimming and J lost 0 bases, with 11 bases between them. CDR3 length: 15 amino acids. In DNA form, the CDR3 reads TGCGCCAGCAGCTTGCTCCGGAGCTCCTCCTACGAGCAGTACTTC. This gives the protein CASSLLRSSSYEQYF.

This rearrangement joins TRBV6-5 to TRBJ2-5; the match to TRBD1 covers 8 bases. This CDR3 contains 14 residues. Germline CDR1 reads MNHEY; CDR2 reads SVGAGI. Losses at the gene ends were 6 bases for V and 4 bases for J; bases not matched to a gene: 7. CDR3 region: CASRIQGGRETQYF. CDR3 sequence (DNA): TGTGCCAGCAGAATACAGGGGGGAAGAGAGACCCAGTACTTC.

V usage is TRBV10-3 and J usage is TRBJ1-5; TRBD1 aligns across 7 bases. The trim removed 0 bases at V and 2 bases at J, leaving 13 bases unmatched. This CDR3 region has 19 residues. Germline lookup yields CDR1 ENHRY and CDR2 SYGVKD. CDR3 sequence reads: CAISESLGQVRWGNQPQHF. CDR3 nucleotides: TGTGCCATCAGTGAGTCCCTTGGACAGGTCCGGTGGGGCAATCAGCCCCAGCATTTT.

This sequence joins TRBV7-9 and TRBJ2-7, with 13 bases lining up with TRBD2. J gave up 5 bases and V 1 base, and 8 bases lay outside the gene matches. This CDR3 contains 17 residues. The germline V gene encodes CDR1 SEHNR and CDR2 FQNEAQ (reference sequence). CDR3 residues: CASSLGRGTSGTNEQYF. DNA for the CDR3: TGTGCCAGCAGCTTAGGCCGGGGGACTAGCGGGACCAACGAGCAGTACTTC. Full variable domain (outside the CDR3, taken from reference TRBV7-9 and TRBJ2-7): DTGVSQNPRHKITKRGQNVTFRCDPISEHNRLYWYRQTLGQGPEFLTYFQNEAQLEKSRLLSDRFSAERPKGSFSTLEIQRTEQGDSAMYLCASSLGRGTSGTNEQYFGPGTRLTVT.

The chain joins TRBV6-5 to TRBJ2-5, with D perhaps matching TRBD1 (8 bases). This CDR3 contains 15 residues. Looked up from germline, CDR1 is MNHEY and CDR2 is SVGAGI. The V and J ends lost 6 bases and 2 bases respectively, with 16 bases between them. CDR3: CASSRGGTGQETQYF. Written as DNA, the CDR3 is TGTGCCAGCAGCAGGGGGGGGACAGGACAAGAGACCCAGTACTTC.

The chain combines TRBV2 with TRBJ2-7; TRBD2 matches at 7 bases. CDR3 length: 11 residues. Germline V CDR1 and CDR2: SNHLY, FYNNEI. The CDR3 loop is CAVASGYEQYF. For the CDR3, the DNA is TGTGCGGTGGCTAGCGGATACGAGCAGTACTTC.

The chain is built from TRBV4-1 and TRBJ2-5; D is perhaps TRBD1 (5 bases). Trimming removed 0 bases at V and 2 bases at J, with 10 bases between. Germline V gene data show CDR1 as MGHRA and CDR2 as YSYEKL. This CDR3 spans 15 amino acids. In DNA, the CDR3 is TGCGCCAGCAGCCAAGATGAGAAGGGGCAAGAGACCCAGTACTTC. Translated, it gives CASSQDEKGQETQYF.

The genes are TRBV7-9 and TRBJ2-7; D unclear. CDR3 length equals 15 residues. The germline V gene has CDR1 SEHNR and CDR2 FQNEAQ (reference sequence). Trimming removed 5 bases from V and 0 bases from J, with 14 bases in between. This CDR3 reads CASSILTSSSYEQYF. In nucleotides, the CDR3 is TGTGCCAGCAGCATACTGACTTCGAGCTCCTACGAGCAGTACTTC.

A few counts support this clone. V and J are TRBV27 and TRBJ1-2, with 10 bases lining up with TRBD1. The CDR3 length is 15 residues. In germline, CDR1 is MNHEY, CDR2 SMNVEV (reference sequence). The J segment lost 6 bases and the V segment lost 2 bases, leaving 6 bases of the junction unmatched. The CDR3 loop is CASSLGTGEVDGYTF. The CDR3, as DNA: TGTGCCAGCAGTTTAGGGACAGGGGAGGTGGATGGCTACACCTTC.

The chain uses TRBV7-2 and TRBJ1-5; TRBD1 matches at 8 bases. This CDR3 spans 14 amino acids. Trimming cost V 4 bases and J 3 bases; bases outside gene matches: 2. Looked up from germline, CDR1 is SGHTA and CDR2 is FQGNSA. The CDR3: CASSSGQANQPQHF. As DNA, the CDR3 is TGTGCCAGCAGCTCGGGACAGGCCAATCAGCCCCAGCATTTT.

The chain combines TRBV4-3 with TRBJ2-1, with D possibly TRBD2 on 5 matching bases. Germline V CDR1 and CDR2: LGHNA, YSLEER. This CDR3 is built from 15 residues. V lost 2 bases, J lost 0 bases, and 8 bases lay in between. This CDR3 is CASSQTRSSYNEQFF. The CDR3, as DNA: TGCGCCAGCAGCCAAACTAGGAGCTCCTACAATGAGCAGTTCTTC.

The J gene is TRBJ2-3, the V gene TRBV4-1; D is perhaps TRBD2 (5 bases). The CDR3 is made up of 16 amino acids. The V and J ends lost 0 bases and 6 bases respectively, with 16 bases between them. Germline CDR1 is MGHRA and CDR2 is YSYEKL. CDR3 sequence: CASSQDRGLGWDTQYF. As DNA, the CDR3 is TGCGCCAGCAGCCAAGATCGGGGATTGGGATGGGATACGCAGTATTTT.

The chain employs TRBV19 and TRBJ2-7, with TRBD2 identical over 11 bases. The germline CDR1 and CDR2 sequences are LNHDA and SQIVND (reference sequence). V was pared by 1 base and J by 6 bases, with 2 bases of the junction left unmatched. The CDR3 loop spans 14 amino acids. CDR3: CASSIASGRSEQYF. CDR3 coding DNA: TGTGCCAGTAGTATAGCTAGCGGGAGGAGCGAGCAGTACTTC.

CDR3 residues: CASSAELGWQTQYF. Written as DNA, the CDR3 is TGTGCCAGCAGTGCCGAACTAGGGTGGCAGACCCAGTACTTC. The rearrangement links TRBV6-1 to TRBJ2-5; perhaps TRBD2 as D (5 bases). This CDR3 is built from 14 residues. Deletions cut 4 bases from V and 6 bases from J, with 15 bases between. In germline, CDR1 is MNHNS, CDR2 SASEGT.

The chain links TRBV5-1 to TRBJ2-2; 7 nucleotides match TRBD2. Unmatched junction bases numbered 6, after V lost 2 bases and J lost 5 bases. The CDR3 totals 15 residues. The V gene's germline CDR1 is SGHRS and CDR2 YFSETQ. The CDR3 DNA sequence: TGCGCCAGCAGCTTTTTGCGGGAGCGAACCGGGGAGCTGTTTTTT. Its translation: CASSFLRERTGELFF.

The chain carries TRBV30 and TRBJ2-7; no firm D call. Germline V gives CDR1 GTSNPN, CDR2 SVGIG (reference sequence). Deletions cut 2 bases from V and 0 bases from J, with 11 bases between. This CDR3 is 14 amino acids long. CDR3 sequence reads: CAWSSRVGSYEQYF. DNA of the CDR3: TGTGCCTGGAGTTCCCGGGTGGGCTCCTACGAGCAGTACTTC. Filled out from reference TRBV30 and TRBJ2-7, the complete variable domain reads SQTIHQWPATLVQPVGSPLSLECTVEGTSNPNLYWYRQAAGRGLQLLFYSVGIGQISSEVPQNLSASRPQDRQFILSSKKLLLSDSGFYLCAWSSRVGSYEQYFGPGTRLTVT.

The chain links TRBV6-5 to TRBJ1-1; TRBD1 matches at 7 bases. The CDR3 has 14 amino acids. Germline V lookup: CDR1 MNHEY, CDR2 SVGAGI. J gave up 5 bases and V 5 bases, and 8 bases lay outside the gene matches. In DNA, the CDR3 is TGTGCCAGCAGTCGACAGGGACGGTGGACTGAAGCTTTCTTT. Protein sequence: CASSRQGRWTEAFF.

The chain is built from TRBV27 and TRBJ2-7; a weak D match, TRBD1 (5 bases). The CDR3 extends over 14 amino acids. V dropped 2 bases and J dropped 0 bases, with 8 bases sitting between them. Germline loops: CDR1 MNHEY, CDR2 SMNVEV (reference sequence). The DNA for the CDR3 is TGTGCCAGCAGTTTAAGGGGAATCTCCTACGAGCAGTACTTC. As protein: CASSLRGISYEQYF.

The rearrangement links TRBV6-5 to TRBJ2-7; no reliable D call. The germline V gene encodes CDR1 MNHEY and CDR2 SVGAGI. The CDR3 spans 13 residues. V lost 0 bases to trimming and J lost 5 bases, with 8 bases between them. This chain's CDR3 is CASSYSRGNEQYF. The CDR3 nucleotides are TGTGCCAGCAGTTACTCGAGAGGTAACGAGCAGTACTTC.

The V and J genes are TRBV7-2 and TRBJ1-6; TRBD1 might be the D (5 bases). V lost 1 base to trimming and J lost 10 bases, with 11 bases between them. The CDR3 totals 14 residues. Germline V gene lookup returns CDR1 SGHTA and CDR2 FQGNSA. The CDR3 nucleotides are TGTGCCAGCAGCTTAGAAACAGGAGTATCACCCCTCCACTTT. Its translation is CASSLETGVSPLHF.

This chain links TRBV7-2 with TRBJ1-4, with D possibly being TRBD1 (5 bases). This CDR3 spans 15 amino acids. Germline CDR1 and CDR2: SGHTA and FQGNSA. Between the trimmed V and J ends, which lost 1 base and 6 bases, there was a span of 12 bases. CDR3 region: CASSLVSGKDEKLFF. The CDR3 region has the DNA TGTGCCAGCAGCTTAGTGTCAGGGAAGGATGAAAAACTGTTTTTT. Complete variable domain (other parts from reference TRBV7-2 and TRBJ1-4): GAGVSQSPSNKVTEKGKDVELRCDPISGHTALYWYRQSLGQGLEFLIYFQGNSAPDKSGLPSDRFSAERTGGSVSTLTIQRTQQEDSAVYLCASSLVSGKDEKLFFGSGTQLSVL.

V gene TRBV6-1 combines with J gene TRBJ1-2; perhaps TRBD1 as D (6 bases). Trimming pared 4 bases from V and 0 bases from J, leaving 18 bases between. The CDR3 spans 17 residues. In germline, CDR1 is MNHNS, CDR2 SASEGT. This CDR3 reads CASSARWTASSNYGYTF. The CDR3 coding sequence is TGTGCCAGCAGTGCCAGATGGACAGCTTCTTCTAACTATGGCTACACCTTC.